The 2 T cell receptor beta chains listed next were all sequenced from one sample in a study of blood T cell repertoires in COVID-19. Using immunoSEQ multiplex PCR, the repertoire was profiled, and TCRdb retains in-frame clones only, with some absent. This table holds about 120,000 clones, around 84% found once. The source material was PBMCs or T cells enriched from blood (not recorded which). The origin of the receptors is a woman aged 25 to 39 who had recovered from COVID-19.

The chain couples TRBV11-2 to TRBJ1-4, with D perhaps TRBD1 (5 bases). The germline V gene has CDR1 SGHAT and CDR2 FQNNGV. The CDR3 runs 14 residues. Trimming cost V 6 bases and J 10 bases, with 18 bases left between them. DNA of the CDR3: TGTGCCAGCAGTTCCCTCGGGGGGGTCAGAAAACTGTTTTTT. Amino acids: CASSSLGGVRKLFF.

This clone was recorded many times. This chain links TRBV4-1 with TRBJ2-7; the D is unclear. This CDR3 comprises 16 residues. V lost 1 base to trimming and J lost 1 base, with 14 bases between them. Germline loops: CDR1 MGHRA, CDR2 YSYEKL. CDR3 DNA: TGCGCCAGCAGCCAAGCGGTTACCATCCCTTCCTACGAGCAGTACTTC. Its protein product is CASSQAVTIPSYEQYF.